The 15 T cell receptor beta chains presented below share a single source sample, sequenced in a study of cytomegalovirus exposure and HLA in healthy donors. PCR was performed using 60 Vbeta and 13 Jbeta primers. The data were produced by immunoSEQ multiplex PCR, yet TCRdb's version contains in-frame clones alone and is incomplete. The sample records roughly 100,000 clones, around 72% being singletons. The sequencing sample was made of PBMCs. The receptors were sampled from a man between 35 and 55 years old in good health and CMV-seronegative.

The rearrangement joins TRBV5-4 to TRBJ2-5; 15 bases fit TRBD2. This CDR3 contains 17 residues. The V segment lost 4 bases and the J segment 1 base; nucleotides outside the gene matches: 5. Germline V gene lookup returns CDR1 SGHNT and CDR2 YYREEE (reference sequence). CDR3 sequence reads: CASSPGTSGGLQETQYF. The CDR3 nucleotides are TGTGCCAGCAGCCCAGGGACTAGCGGGGGGCTCCAAGAGACCCAGTACTTC.

V and J are TRBV10-3 and TRBJ2-2, with D possibly being TRBD2 (5 bases). CDR3 length: 15 amino acids. Germline CDR1 ENHRY, CDR2 SYGVKD. Trimming removed 0 bases at V and 2 bases at J, with 7 bases between. CDR3 coding DNA: TGTGCCATCAGTGAGTCAGCGGATAACACCGGGGAGCTGTTTTTT. Translated, it gives CAISESADNTGELFF.

The V call is TRBV6-1, the J call TRBJ1-6; D possibly corresponds to TRBD1 (5 bases). This CDR3 contains 16 residues. Germline CDR1 and CDR2: MNHNS and SASEGT. V lost 2 bases and J 7 bases, leaving 15 bases between the germline ends. The CDR3 spells CASSELGGAVNSPLHF. The CDR3 DNA follows: TGTGCCAGCAGTGAACTCGGCGGGGCAGTGAATTCACCCCTCCACTTT.

The chain recombines TRBV7-2 with TRBJ2-5; TRBD1 aligns across 7 bases. CDR3 length: 17 amino acids. The trim removed 2 bases at V and 2 bases at J, leaving 11 bases unmatched. Germline CDR1 is SGHTA and CDR2 is FQGNSA. The CDR3 loop is CASSLLFRGRGQETQYF. CDR3 in DNA: TGTGCCAGCAGCTTATTATTCAGGGGGAGAGGGCAAGAGACCCAGTACTTC. The full variable domain, rest sourced from reference TRBV7-2 and TRBJ2-5, is GAGVSQSPSNKVTEKGKDVELRCDPISGHTALYWYRQSLGQGLEFLIYFQGNSAPDKSGLPSDRFSAERTGGSVSTLTIQRTQQEDSAVYLCASSLLFRGRGQETQYFGPGTRLLVL.

The CDR3, as DNA: TGTGCCAGTAGTATTTCGACGAACAGTATGACCTATGGCTACACCTTC. Its translation: CASSISTNSMTYGYTF. This chain joins TRBV19 and TRBJ1-2; D is unclear. The CDR3 runs to 16 residues. The germline CDR1 and CDR2 sequences are LNHDA and SQIVND (reference sequence). The germline V and J ends were trimmed by 3 bases and 4 bases, with 18 bases remaining between them.

As DNA, the CDR3 is TGTGCCAGCAGCACGGACAGGACTGAAGCTTTCTTT. Translation: CASSTDRTEAFF. The V gene is TRBV6-5, the J gene TRBJ1-1, with TRBD1 identical over 7 bases. The CDR3 totals 12 residues. The V gene end was trimmed by 6 bases and the J gene end by 5 bases; junction bases not matched to a gene: 3. From germline, CDR1 is MNHEY and CDR2 SVGAGI.

The V call is TRBV6-1, the J call TRBJ2-4; weak D call: TRBD1 (5 bases). This CDR3 contains 13 residues. V lost 5 bases and J lost 11, with 16 bases in between. The V gene's germline CDR1 is MNHNS and CDR2 SASEGT. The CDR3 loop is CASSTGTSSVQYF. The CDR3 DNA reads TGTGCCAGCAGTACAGGTACCTCGAGCGTTCAGTACTTC.

This clone came up a few times. The rearrangement uses TRBV5-6 and TRBJ2-7; no firm D call. Trimming took off 3 bases at V and 3 bases at J, with 7 bases between the two ends. The CDR3 extends over 12 amino acids. Germline CDR1 and CDR2: SGHDT and YYEEEE. CDR3 residues: CASSWQDYEQYF. CDR3 bases: TGTGCCAGCAGCTGGCAGGACTACGAGCAGTACTTC.

The chain has TRBV5-1 and TRBJ2-7; perhaps TRBD1 as D (6 bases). Germline V gives CDR1 SGHRS, CDR2 YFSETQ. The germline V and J ends were trimmed by 4 bases and 2 bases, with 16 bases remaining between them. This CDR3 is built from 15 residues. For the CDR3, the DNA is TGCGCCAGCAGCCCCTGGCCACAGGGCGCCTACGAGCAGTACTTC. This codes for CASSPWPQGAYEQYF.

The V and J genes are TRBV30 and TRBJ2-7, with D unclear. Trimming pared 1 base from V and 4 bases from J, leaving 5 bases between. This CDR3 spans 11 amino acids. CDR1 is GTSNPN and CDR2 is SVGIG in the germline V gene (reference sequence). This CDR3 is CAWSDGYEQYF. In DNA form, the CDR3 reads TGTGCCTGGAGTGACGGGTACGAGCAGTACTTC.

CDR3 in amino acids: CTSSQDLGPRQPQHF. The CDR3 nucleotides are TGCACCAGCAGCCAAGACCTGGGGCCCCGGCAGCCCCAGCATTTT. V is TRBV1 and J is TRBJ1-5; TRBD1 is the table's D call and was not checked against the DNA. TRBV1 is a documented pseudogene. The CDR3 is made up of 15 amino acids.

The chain employs TRBV2 and TRBJ2-2; D is undetermined. Germline loops: CDR1 SNHLY, CDR2 FYNNEI. Between the trimmed V and J ends, which lost 2 bases and 6 bases, there was a span of 7 bases. The CDR3 covers 13 residues. The CDR3 spells CASSEIVSGELFF. CDR3 nucleotides: TGTGCCAGCAGTGAAATCGTATCCGGGGAGCTGTTTTTT.

This chain connects TRBV7-2 to TRBJ1-2; D not resolved. The length of the CDR3 is 12 residues. Germline CDR1 and CDR2: SGHTA and FQGNSA. V dropped 2 bases and J dropped 12 bases, with 13 bases sitting between them. The DNA of the CDR3 is TGTGCCAGCAGCTTAATCGCGGAGGTCCACACCTTC. It encodes CASSLIAEVHTF. The full variable domain, with the rest looked up from reference TRBV7-2 and TRBJ1-2, is GAGVSQSPSNKVTEKGKDVELRCDPISGHTALYWYRQSLGQGLEFLIYFQGNSAPDKSGLPSDRFSAERTGGSVSTLTIQRTQQEDSAVYLCASSLIAEVHTFGSGTRLTVV.

V usage is TRBV5-1 and J usage is TRBJ1-2; D is undetermined. With 0 bases removed from V and 5 bases from J, the gap between germline ends came to 11 bases. The germline CDR1 and CDR2 sequences are SGHRS and YFSETQ. There are 14 residues in the CDR3. The CDR3 DNA reads as TGCGCCAGCAGCTTGGCCGGGATTGGGTATGGCTACACCTTC. Its protein product is CASSLAGIGYGYTF.

This clone was observed a handful of times. The junction differs from germline at one of its ends, possibly a read error. This CDR3 is CASTEFTEEQGETFF. CDR3 bases: TGTGCCAGCACCGAATTTACGGAGGAACAGGGTGAAACTTTCTTT. This chain uses TRBV6-5 with TRBJ1-1; a weak D match, TRBD1 (6 bases). The germline CDR1 and CDR2 sequences are MNHEY and SVGAGI. The CDR3 length is 15 residues.